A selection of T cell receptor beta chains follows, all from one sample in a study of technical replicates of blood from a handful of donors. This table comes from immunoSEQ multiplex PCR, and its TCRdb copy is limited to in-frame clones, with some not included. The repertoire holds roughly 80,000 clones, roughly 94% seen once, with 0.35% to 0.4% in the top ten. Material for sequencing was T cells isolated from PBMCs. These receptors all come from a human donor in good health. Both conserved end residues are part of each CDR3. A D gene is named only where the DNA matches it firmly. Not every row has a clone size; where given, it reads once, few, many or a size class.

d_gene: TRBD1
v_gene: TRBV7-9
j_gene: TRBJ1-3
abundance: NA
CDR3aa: CASSETGTGVGNTIYF
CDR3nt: TGTGCCAGCAGCGAGACCGGGACAGGGGTAGGAAACACCATATATTTT

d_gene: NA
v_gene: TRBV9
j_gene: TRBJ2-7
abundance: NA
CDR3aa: CASSVGLAYEQYF
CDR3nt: TGTGCCAGCAGCGTAGGACTAGCCTACGAGCAGTACTTC

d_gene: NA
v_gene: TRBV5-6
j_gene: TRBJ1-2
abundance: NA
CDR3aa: CASSLAIRGAQGYTF
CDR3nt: TGTGCCAGCAGCTTGGCCATCCGGGGGGCTCAGGGCTACACCTTC

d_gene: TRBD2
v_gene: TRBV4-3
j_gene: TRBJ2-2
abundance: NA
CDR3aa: CASSQGLAGGPHTGELFF
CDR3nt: TGCGCCAGCAGCCAAGGGCTAGCGGGAGGGCCGCACACCGGGGAGCTGTTTTTT

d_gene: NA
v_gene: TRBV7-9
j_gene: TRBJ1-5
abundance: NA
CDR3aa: CASSSGSNQPQHF
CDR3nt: TGTGCCAGCAGCTCAGGGAGCAATCAGCCCCAGCATTTT

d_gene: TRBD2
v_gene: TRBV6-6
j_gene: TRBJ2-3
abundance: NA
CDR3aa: CASRRGLAAHTDTQYF
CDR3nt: TGTGCCAGCAGGCGCGGACTAGCGGCCCACACAGATACGCAGTATTTT

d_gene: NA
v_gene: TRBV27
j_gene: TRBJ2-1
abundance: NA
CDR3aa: CASSFFAGYNEQFF
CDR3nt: TGTGCCAGCAGTTTCTTTGCGGGCTACAATGAGCAGTTCTTC

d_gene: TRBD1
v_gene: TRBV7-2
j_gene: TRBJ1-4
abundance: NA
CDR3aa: CASSSGQGASVNEKLFF
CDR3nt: TGTGCCAGCAGCTCGGGACAGGGGGCGTCCGTTAATGAAAAACTGTTTTTT

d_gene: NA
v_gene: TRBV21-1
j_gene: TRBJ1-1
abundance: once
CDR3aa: CASSKGGGQHKGTEAFF
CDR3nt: TGTGCCAGCAGCAAAGGGGGGGGACAACACAAGGGCACTGAAGCTTTCTTT

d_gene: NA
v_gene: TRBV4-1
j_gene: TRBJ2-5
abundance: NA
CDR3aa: CASSQDTGRETQYF
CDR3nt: TGCGCCAGCAGCCAAGACACAGGGAGAGAGACCCAGTACTTC

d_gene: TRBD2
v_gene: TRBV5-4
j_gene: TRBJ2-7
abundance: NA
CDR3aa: CASSLSTLAGVIEQYF
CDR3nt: TGTGCCAGCAGCTTGTCAACGCTAGCGGGAGTAATAGAGCAGTACTTC

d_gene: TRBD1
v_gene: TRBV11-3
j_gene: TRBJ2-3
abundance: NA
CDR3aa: CASSLTGAKDTQYF
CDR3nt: TGTGCCAGCAGCTTGACAGGGGCTAAAGATACGCAGTATTTT

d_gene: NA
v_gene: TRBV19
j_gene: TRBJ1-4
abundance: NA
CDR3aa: CASSIPGVNEKLFF
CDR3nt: TGTGCCAGTAGTATTCCAGGGGTCAACGAAAAACTGTTTTTT

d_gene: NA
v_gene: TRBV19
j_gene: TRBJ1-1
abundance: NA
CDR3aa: CASSTLGGTEAFF
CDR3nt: TGTGCCAGTAGTACCCTGGGGGGCACTGAAGCTTTCTTT

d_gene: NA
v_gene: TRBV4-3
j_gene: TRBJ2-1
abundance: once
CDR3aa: CASSQGPGVNEQFF
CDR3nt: TGCGCCAGCAGCCAAGGACCAGGGGTAAATGAGCAGTTCTTC

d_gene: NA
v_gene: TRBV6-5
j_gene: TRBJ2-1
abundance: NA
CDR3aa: CASSSLNEQFF
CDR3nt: TGTGCCAGCAGTTCCCTGAATGAGCAGTTCTTC

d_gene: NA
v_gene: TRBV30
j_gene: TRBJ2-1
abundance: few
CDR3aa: CAWITGYNEQFF
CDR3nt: TGTGCCTGGATTACAGGTTACAATGAGCAGTTCTTC

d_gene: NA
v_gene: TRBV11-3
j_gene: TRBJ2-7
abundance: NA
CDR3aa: CASSLKQGYEQYF
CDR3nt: TGTGCCAGCAGCCTGAAACAGGGATACGAGCAGTACTTC

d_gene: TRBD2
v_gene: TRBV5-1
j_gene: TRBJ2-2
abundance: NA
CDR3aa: CASSSSGANTGELFF
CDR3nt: TGCGCCAGCAGCTCTAGCGGAGCGAACACCGGGGAGCTGTTTTTT

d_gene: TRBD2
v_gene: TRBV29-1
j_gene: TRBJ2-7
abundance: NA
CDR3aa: CSVEREGNSYEQYF
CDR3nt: TGCAGCGTTGAAAGGGAGGGGAACTCCTACGAGCAGTACTTC

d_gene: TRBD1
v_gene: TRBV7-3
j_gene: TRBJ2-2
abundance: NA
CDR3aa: CASLDRAWELFF
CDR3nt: TGTGCCAGTTTAGACAGGGCGTGGGAGCTGTTTTTT

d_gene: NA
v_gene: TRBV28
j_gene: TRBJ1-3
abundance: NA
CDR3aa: CASSLAGGSGNTIYF
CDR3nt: TGTGCCAGCAGTTTAGCGGGAGGCTCTGGAAACACCATATATTTT

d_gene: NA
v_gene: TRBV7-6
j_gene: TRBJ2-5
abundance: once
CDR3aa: CASSPWWGLETQYF
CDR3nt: TGTGCCAGCAGCCCGTGGTGGGGGCTAGAGACCCAGTACTTC

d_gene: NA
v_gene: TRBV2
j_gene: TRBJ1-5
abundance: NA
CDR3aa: CASSDAGNQPQHF
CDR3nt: TGTGCCAGCTCGGATGCGGGCAATCAGCCCCAGCATTTT

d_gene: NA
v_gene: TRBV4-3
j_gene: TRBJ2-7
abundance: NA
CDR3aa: CASSQSSRYEQYF
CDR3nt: TGCGCCAGCAGCCAGTCTAGTAGATACGAGCAGTACTTC

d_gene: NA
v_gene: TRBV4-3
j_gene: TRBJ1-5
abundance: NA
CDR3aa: CASSQDLDGVQPQHF
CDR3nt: TGCGCCAGCAGCCAAGATTTGGACGGGGTTCAGCCCCAGCATTTT